The 2 T cell receptor beta chains below were found in one sample sequenced in a study of control samples from healthy donors and cancer patients. Sequencing used immunoSEQ multiplex PCR; TCRdb keeps in-frame clones, though not all of them. Among 150,000 to 200,000 clones listed, around 88% were seen once. Sequenced: blood. The receptors come from a woman aged 25 to 39 in good health.

This rearrangement joins TRBV7-9 to TRBJ2-5; perhaps D is TRBD1 or TRBD2 (5 bases each). Germline CDR1 SEHNR, CDR2 FQNEAQ (reference sequence). Trimming shortened V by 1 base and J by 4 bases, and 10 bases separated the two germline ends. The CDR3 runs to 14 residues. CDR3 in DNA: TGTGCCAGCAGCTTAGTGAGAGGGGCAGAGACCCAGTACTTC. Protein sequence: CASSLVRGAETQYF.

V and J are TRBV6-5 and TRBJ1-1; 8 positions match TRBD1. With V trimmed by 8 bases and J by 5 bases, 4 bases remained unmatched. CDR3 length equals 12 residues. The germline V gene encodes CDR1 MNHEY and CDR2 SVGAGI. In nucleotides, the CDR3 is TGTGCCAGCCGAACAGGGGGGACTGAAGCTTTCTTT. Its translation: CASRTGGTEAFF.